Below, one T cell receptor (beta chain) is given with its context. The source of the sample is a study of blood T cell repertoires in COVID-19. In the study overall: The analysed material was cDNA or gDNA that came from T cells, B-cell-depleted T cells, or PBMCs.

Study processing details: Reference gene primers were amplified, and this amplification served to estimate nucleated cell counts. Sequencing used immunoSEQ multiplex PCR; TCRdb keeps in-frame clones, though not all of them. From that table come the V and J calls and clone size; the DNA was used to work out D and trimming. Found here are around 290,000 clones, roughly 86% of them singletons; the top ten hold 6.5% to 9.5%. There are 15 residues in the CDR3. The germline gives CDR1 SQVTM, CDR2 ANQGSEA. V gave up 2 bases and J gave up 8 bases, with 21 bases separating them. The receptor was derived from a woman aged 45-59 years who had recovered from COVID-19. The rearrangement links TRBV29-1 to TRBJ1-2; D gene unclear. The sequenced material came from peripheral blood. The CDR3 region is CSVEPYRGSASGYTF. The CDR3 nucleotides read TGCAGCGTTGAACCATATCGCGGCTCCGCGTCGGGCTACACCTTC.